The source of this T cell receptor (beta chain) is a study of T-cell memory formation after mild COVID-19. Study in general: Largely donor-specific TCR clusters were found.

Study-wide findings and caveats: Memory from before infection featured some responding clones, which suggests cross-reactive memory joined. Confirmation of SARS-CoV-2 specificity was lacking for second-wave clones peaking day 37.

Concerning this clonotype: Its antigen remains unidentified.

Barcoded TCR alpha and TCR beta cDNA libraries with UMIs came from 5'RACE using constant-segment primers. TCRdb analysed the 5' RACE reads with MiXCR anew, one entry per CDR3 protein. The data hold hundreds of thousands of distinct CDR3 sequences, with approximately 24% observed a single time. This TCR derives from an adult woman who had mild COVID-19 (a few samples of this study predate the infection). Cell type and time point are not known. The specimen sequenced was PBMCs or a T cell subset sorted from them (not recorded which).

This chain's CDR3 is CASSQDSHNEKLFF. DNA of the CDR3: TGCGCCAGCAGCCAAGACAGTCACAATGAAAAACTGTTTTTT. V gene TRBV4-1 combines with J gene TRBJ1-4; no clear D. This CDR3 contains 14 residues. Per germline, CDR1 MGHRA and CDR2 YSYEKL. V was clipped by 0 bases and J by 5 bases, with 7 bases between them.